Listed below are T cell receptor beta chains from one sample, sequenced in a study of Graves' ophthalmopathy and Graves' hyperthyroidism. TCRdb re-called the multiplex PCR reads with MiXCR, one entry per CDR3 protein. This table holds around 400,000 distinct CDR3 sequences, around 17% found once. Specimen: peripheral blood. All receptors come from a woman between 18 and 30 years old with Graves' ophthalmopathy. The CDR3 runs from the conserved cysteine through the conserved F or W. The order of the fields is CDR3 DNA, CDR3 protein, V gene, clone size, J gene, D gene. D genes are given only for firm matches. Clone size appears in some rows only: once, few, many, or a class for an expanded clone.

cdr3_nt: TGCAGCGTGGGAGGGACTCCGGGAGCTTTCTTT
cdr3_aa: CSVGGTPGAFF
v_call: TRBV29-1
clone_size: many
j_call: TRBJ1-1
d_call: NA

cdr3_nt: TGTGCCAGCAGCCAAGATCTCCAGGATAATTCACCCCTCCACTTT
cdr3_aa: CASSQDLQDNSPLHF
v_call: TRBV14
clone_size: once
j_call: TRBJ1-6
d_call: NA

cdr3_nt: TGTGCCAGCATGGGGGGGCTGGAGGTACCCCTCCACTTT
cdr3_aa: CASMGGLEVPLHF
v_call: TRBV6-5
clone_size: NA
j_call: TRBJ1-6
d_call: NA

cdr3_nt: TGTGCCAGCAGCGTAGGTACTTACCAAGAGACCCAGTACTTC
cdr3_aa: CASSVGTYQETQYF
v_call: TRBV9
clone_size: many
j_call: TRBJ2-5
d_call: NA

cdr3_nt: TGTGCCAGCAGTCCGGAGGGGACAGGGGACCATCAGCCCCAGCATTTT
cdr3_aa: CASSPEGTGDHQPQHF
v_call: TRBV28
clone_size: many
j_call: TRBJ1-5
d_call: TRBD1

cdr3_nt: TGTGCCAGCAGTTGGACAGGGGAAGGCTACACCTTC
cdr3_aa: CASSWTGEGYTF
v_call: TRBV7-2
clone_size: many
j_call: TRBJ1-2
d_call: TRBD1

cdr3_nt: TGTGCCAGCAGAGACACAGGGGTAGCCAAAAACATTCAGTACTTC
cdr3_aa: CASRDTGVAKNIQYF
v_call: TRBV2
clone_size: many
j_call: TRBJ2-4
d_call: TRBD1

cdr3_nt: TGTGCCAGCACCCGTGGGACTAGCGGGAGAGGATCCTACGAGCAGTACTTC
cdr3_aa: CASTRGTSGRGSYEQYF
v_call: TRBV6-2/TRBV6-3
clone_size: many
j_call: TRBJ2-7
d_call: TRBD2

cdr3_nt: TGTGCCACTAGGGACAGGGTTAACACTGAAGCTTTCTTT
cdr3_aa: CATRDRVNTEAFF
v_call: TRBV19
clone_size: NA
j_call: TRBJ1-1
d_call: TRBD1

cdr3_nt: TGTGCCAGCAGCCTGGGACGGTTAGAGACCCAGTACTTC
cdr3_aa: CASSLGRLETQYF
v_call: TRBV7-2
clone_size: NA
j_call: TRBJ2-5
d_call: NA

cdr3_nt: TGTGCCAGCAGTTTTACAGGGGGGGCTGGAAACACCATATATTTT
cdr3_aa: CASSFTGGAGNTIYF
v_call: TRBV28
clone_size: many
j_call: TRBJ1-3
d_call: TRBD1

cdr3_nt: TGTGCCAGCAGTCGAAGGTCAGAGACCCAGTACTTC
cdr3_aa: CASSRRSETQYF
v_call: TRBV12-3/TRBV12-4
clone_size: many
j_call: TRBJ2-5
d_call: NA

cdr3_nt: TGTGCCAGCAGTCATAACTCGGGAGGGGCCAACGTCCTGACTTTC
cdr3_aa: CASSHNSGGANVLTF
v_call: TRBV28
clone_size: NA
j_call: TRBJ2-6
d_call: NA

cdr3_nt: TGTGCCAGTAGTACGAGGGGACAGGGGGCAGGTGAAGCTTTCTTT
cdr3_aa: CASSTRGQGAGEAFF
v_call: TRBV19
clone_size: many
j_call: TRBJ1-1
d_call: TRBD1

cdr3_nt: TGTGCCAGCAGTTTGAAGCTGCTCCAGCATTTT
cdr3_aa: CASSLKLLQHF
v_call: TRBV28
clone_size: NA
j_call: TRBJ1-5
d_call: NA

cdr3_nt: TGTGCCAGTAGGAGAGCTCAGGGGGACAATCAGCCCCAGCATTTT
cdr3_aa: CASRRAQGDNQPQHF
v_call: TRBV19
clone_size: many
j_call: TRBJ1-5
d_call: TRBD1

cdr3_nt: TGCAGCGTTACGGGGGAGCAGGGGTCGAGCAATCAGCCCCAGCATTTT
cdr3_aa: CSVTGEQGSSNQPQHF
v_call: TRBV29-1
clone_size: many
j_call: TRBJ1-5
d_call: NA

cdr3_nt: TGTGCCAGCAGCCCAGGACAGGCTCCCTCGGCAGGCTATGGCTACACCTTC
cdr3_aa: CASSPGQAPSAGYGYTF
v_call: TRBV4-2
clone_size: many
j_call: TRBJ1-2
d_call: TRBD1

cdr3_nt: TGCGCCAGCAGCTTGGGACAGGGGCCCCGATCTAACTATGGCTACACCTTC
cdr3_aa: CASSLGQGPRSNYGYTF
v_call: TRBV5-1
clone_size: NA
j_call: TRBJ1-2
d_call: TRBD1

cdr3_nt: TGTGCCAGCCGCAATTCAGGCATTAGCAATCAGCCCCAGCATTTT
cdr3_aa: CASRNSGISNQPQHF
v_call: TRBV12-3/TRBV12-4
clone_size: many
j_call: TRBJ1-5
d_call: NA

cdr3_nt: TGTGCCAGCGAGCCGAGAAGGGGAACTCAGCAGTACTTC
cdr3_aa: CASEPRRGTQQYF
v_call: TRBV11-2
clone_size: many
j_call: TRBJ2-7
d_call: NA

cdr3_nt: TGTGCCTGGAACACCTTGTACCAAGAGACCCAGTACTTC
cdr3_aa: CAWNTLYQETQYF
v_call: TRBV30
clone_size: many
j_call: TRBJ2-5
d_call: NA

cdr3_nt: TGTGCCAGCAGTTACTTGGACAGGGTTACTGGGGCCAACGTCCTGACTTTC
cdr3_aa: CASSYLDRVTGANVLTF
v_call: TRBV6-5
clone_size: NA
j_call: TRBJ2-6
d_call: TRBD1

cdr3_nt: TGTGCCAGCAGCCAAGTACCCCTGAGCGGGATGGGCCCCGGGGAGCTGTTTTTT
cdr3_aa: CASSQVPLSGMGPGELFF
v_call: TRBV14
clone_size: many
j_call: TRBJ2-2
d_call: TRBD2

cdr3_nt: TGTGCCAGCAGTTACTCGCTAGCGGAGACCCAGTACTTC
cdr3_aa: CASSYSLAETQYF
v_call: TRBV6-5
clone_size: NA
j_call: TRBJ2-5
d_call: NA

cdr3_nt: TGTGCCAGCAGCTTAGATGGGACAGTTGGGGAGCTGTTTTTT
cdr3_aa: CASSLDGTVGELFF
v_call: TRBV11-2
clone_size: many
j_call: TRBJ2-2
d_call: TRBD1

cdr3_nt: TGTGCCAGCACCCCCGGCAGGGGTGGGGACAGGGGAGAGACCCAGTGGTACTTC
cdr3_aa: CASTPGRGGDRGETQWYF
v_call: TRBV25-1
clone_size: many
j_call: TRBJ2-5
d_call: TRBD1

cdr3_nt: TGTGCCAGCAGTTTTGGGGGTAACGAGCAGTACTTC
cdr3_aa: CASSFGGNEQYF
v_call: TRBV12-3/TRBV12-4
clone_size: many
j_call: TRBJ2-7
d_call: NA

cdr3_nt: TGTGCCAGCAGCCCCTGGAGCACCACCTACGAGCAGTACTTC
cdr3_aa: CASSPWSTTYEQYF
v_call: TRBV7-8
clone_size: many
j_call: TRBJ2-7
d_call: NA

cdr3_nt: TGCAGTGCGAAGTCCCGAGGGTATAGCAATCAGCCCCAGCATTTT
cdr3_aa: CSAKSRGYSNQPQHF
v_call: TRBV20-1
clone_size: many
j_call: TRBJ1-5
d_call: NA

cdr3_nt: TGCGCCAGCAGCCAAGATCTTGAGGGCACAGGGGTGAACACTGAAGCTTTCTTT
cdr3_aa: CASSQDLEGTGVNTEAFF
v_call: TRBV4-1
clone_size: NA
j_call: TRBJ1-1
d_call: TRBD1

cdr3_nt: TGCAGTGTGGGGGGGGAGCGCACTGAAGCTTTCTTT
cdr3_aa: CSVGGERTEAFF
v_call: TRBV20-1
clone_size: NA
j_call: TRBJ1-1
d_call: NA

cdr3_nt: TGTGCCAGCAGCCAGAAGACTAGCGGGAGGTACGAGCAGTACTTC
cdr3_aa: CASSQKTSGRYEQYF
v_call: TRBV11-1
clone_size: many
j_call: TRBJ2-7
d_call: TRBD2

cdr3_nt: TGTGCCAGCAGTGGATCCGGGAGCCAAGAGACCCAGTACTTC
cdr3_aa: CASSGSGSQETQYF
v_call: TRBV12-3/TRBV12-4
clone_size: many
j_call: TRBJ2-5
d_call: NA

cdr3_nt: TGTGCCAGCAGCCCCAACGGACTAGCGGGAGAAGAGACCCAGTACTTC
cdr3_aa: CASSPNGLAGEETQYF
v_call: TRBV7-2
clone_size: NA
j_call: TRBJ2-5
d_call: TRBD2

cdr3_nt: TGTGCCAGCAGTTTTATGGCGAGCACAGATACGCAGTATTTT
cdr3_aa: CASSFMASTDTQYF
v_call: TRBV12-3/TRBV12-4
clone_size: many
j_call: TRBJ2-3
d_call: NA

cdr3_nt: TGTGCCAGCAGCCAAGGCAACGGGAACACTGAAGCTTTCTTT
cdr3_aa: CASSQGNGNTEAFF
v_call: TRBV3-1
clone_size: many
j_call: TRBJ1-1
d_call: NA

cdr3_nt: TGTGCCAGCAGCGCGACAGGGCTAGGACAGCCCCAGCATTTT
cdr3_aa: CASSATGLGQPQHF
v_call: TRBV2
clone_size: many
j_call: TRBJ1-5
d_call: TRBD1

cdr3_nt: TGTGCCAGCAGCTTAGACATCCAAGAGACCCAGTACTTC
cdr3_aa: CASSLDIQETQYF
v_call: TRBV7-9
clone_size: many
j_call: TRBJ2-5
d_call: NA

cdr3_nt: TGTGCCGGTACTCGGGACGGTCATAGCAATCAGCCCCAGCATTTT
cdr3_aa: CAGTRDGHSNQPQHF
v_call: TRBV19
clone_size: many
j_call: TRBJ1-5
d_call: NA